The 26 T cell receptor beta chains below were found in one sample sequenced in a study of shared clonotypes between healthy human individuals. Selected positively for CCR7 and CD45RO-negative, naive CD8 cells excluded terminally differentiated effector memory CD45RA+ cells. Repertoires were generated with immunoSEQ multiplex PCR, while TCRdb's copy carries only in-frame clones and drops some. The sample records around 1.9 million clones, roughly 91% being singletons. The material sequenced was naive CD8+ T cells from PBMCs. The receptor set was obtained from a man between 18 and 35 years old in good health. Some clones in this sample may be carry-over from other donors' samples.

This chain uses TRBV27 with TRBJ2-1; TRBD1 is a possible D gene (6 bases). The germline gives CDR1 MNHEY, CDR2 SMNVEV (reference sequence). This CDR3 is built from 13 residues. Trimming shortened V by 3 bases and J by 8 bases, and 11 bases separated the two germline ends. CDR3 coding DNA: TGTGCCAGCAGTTTCATACAGGGCCATGAGCAGTTCTTC. This codes for CASSFIQGHEQFF.

The rearrangement links TRBV25-1 to TRBJ1-5; D gene unclear. Germline lookup yields CDR1 MGHDK and CDR2 SYGVNS. V was pared by 1 base and J by 3 bases, with 7 bases between. CDR3 length: 14 residues. The CDR3 protein is CASSEWYANQPQHF. CDR3 coding DNA: TGTGCCAGCAGTGAATGGTACGCCAATCAGCCCCAGCATTTT.

The chain couples TRBV7-6 to TRBJ2-2, with 7 bases lining up with TRBD1. The CDR3 consists of 19 residues. Germline CDR1 SGHVS, CDR2 FNYEAQ. V gave up 4 bases and J gave up 0 bases; unmatched junction bases: 14. This CDR3 is CASSSLSPPGTANTGELFF. CDR3 nucleotides: TGTGCCAGCAGCTCTTTGTCCCCACCCGGGACAGCGAACACCGGGGAGCTGTTTTTT. The full variable domain, completed using reference TRBV7-6 and TRBJ2-2, is GAGVSQSPRYKVTKRGQDVALRCDPISGHVSLYWYRQALGQGPEFLTYFNYEAQQDKSGLPNDRFSAERPEGSISTLTIQRTEQRDSAMYRCASSSLSPPGTANTGELFFGEGSRLTVL.

V is TRBV11-2 and J is TRBJ2-7; 7 bases map to TRBD1. With V trimmed by 1 base and J by 4 bases, 13 bases remained unmatched. The CDR3 totals 17 residues. Germline CDR1 is SGHAT and CDR2 is FQNNGV. CDR3: CASSLVSIKQGNYEQYF. The DNA of the CDR3 is TGTGCCAGCAGCTTAGTTTCAATCAAACAGGGGAATTACGAGCAGTACTTC. The full variable domain, completed using reference TRBV11-2 and TRBJ2-7, is EAGVAQSPRYKIIEKRQSVAFWCNPISGHATLYWYQQILGQGPKLLIQFQNNGVVDDSQLPKDRFSAERLKGVDSTLKIQPAKLEDSAVYLCASSLVSIKQGNYEQYFGPGTRLTVT.

This clone was counted only a few times. The J gene is TRBJ1-5, the V gene TRBV29-1; TRBD1 might be the D (6 bases). The CDR3 has 12 amino acids. Trimming removed 6 bases at V and 3 bases at J, with 9 bases between. Germline V gene data show CDR1 as SQVTM and CDR2 as ANQGSEA. CDR3 region: CSVRTDNQPQHF. The CDR3, as DNA: TGCAGCGTGAGGACAGACAATCAGCCCCAGCATTTT.

This clone was recorded only once. The chain recombines TRBV7-8 with TRBJ2-3; D unresolved. The CDR3 loop spans 17 amino acids. Trimming cost V 3 bases and J 2 bases, with 18 bases left between them. CDR1 SGHVS and CDR2 FQNEAQ come from the germline V gene. CDR3 protein: CASSFTLQYLSTDTQYF. The CDR3 DNA sequence: TGTGCCAGCAGCTTCACGCTACAGTACCTGTCCACAGATACGCAGTATTTT.

This chain connects TRBV5-1 to TRBJ2-7; no clear D. The CDR3 spans 12 residues. V was shortened by 7 bases and J by 2 bases, with 10 bases between the two germline ends. Germline CDR1 is SGHRS and CDR2 is YFSETQ. In DNA, the CDR3 is TGCGCCAGCTCCGGCGATACCTACGAGCAGTACTTC. This translates into CASSGDTYEQYF.

The chain couples TRBV4-3 to TRBJ1-4; D gene uncertain. Deletions cut 7 bases from V and 0 bases from J, with 9 bases between. The length of the CDR3 is 14 residues. Germline loops: CDR1 LGHNA, CDR2 YSLEER. This CDR3 reads CASTPDATNEKLFF. CDR3 sequence (DNA): TGCGCCAGCACCCCCGATGCAACTAATGAAAAACTGTTTTTT.

V and J are TRBV9 and TRBJ2-7; the match to TRBD1 covers 10 bases. The CDR3 sequence is 15 residues long. Germline V gene sequence: CDR1 SGDLS, CDR2 YYNGEE. The trim removed 3 bases at V and 6 bases at J, leaving 9 bases unmatched. The CDR3 protein is CASSEVGTGASEQYF. CDR3 sequence (DNA): TGTGCCAGCAGCGAGGTTGGGACAGGGGCCAGCGAGCAGTACTTC.

This chain links TRBV2 with TRBJ2-7; the D call may be TRBD1 or TRBD2 (5 bases each). V was pared by 5 bases and J by 3 bases, with 14 bases between. The CDR3 sequence is 14 residues long. Germline V gene lookup returns CDR1 SNHLY and CDR2 FYNNEI. The CDR3 region is CASSPGTANYEQYF. DNA of the CDR3: TGTGCCAGCAGTCCCGGGACGGCTAACTACGAGCAGTACTTC.

The chain links TRBV9 to TRBJ2-1; D is perhaps TRBD2 (6 bases). The CDR3 runs to 13 residues. V lost 4 bases and J lost 10, with 15 bases in between. Per the germline V gene, CDR1 is SGDLS and CDR2 is YYNGEE. The CDR3: CASSPGVGPEQFF. The CDR3 coding sequence is TGTGCCAGCAGCCCGGGGGTGGGGCCGGAGCAGTTCTTC.

V and J are TRBV27 and TRBJ2-1, with 12 bases lining up with TRBD2. J gave up 7 bases and V 4 bases, and 8 bases lay outside the gene matches. The CDR3 runs to 16 residues. Looked up from germline, CDR1 is MNHEY and CDR2 is SMNVEV (reference sequence). The CDR3 DNA sequence: TGTGCCAGCAGTTCTCAACTAGCGGGAGGTAGGAATGAGCAGTTCTTC. It codes for CASSSQLAGGRNEQFF.

The gene calls are TRBV7-8 and TRBJ2-7, with 10 nucleotides matching TRBD2. V was clipped by 5 bases and J by 2 bases; unmatched bases: 6. CDR1 and CDR2 (germline): SGHVS, FQNEAQ. The CDR3 has 15 residues. This chain's CDR3 is CASSIRTSGPYEQYF. CDR3 DNA: TGTGCCAGCAGCATTCGGACTAGCGGACCCTACGAGCAGTACTTC.

V and J are TRBV9 and TRBJ1-1; D is undetermined. Per the germline V gene, CDR1 is SGDLS and CDR2 is YYNGEE. V lost 0 bases and J 1 base, leaving 7 bases between the germline ends. The CDR3 has 14 amino acids. In DNA, the CDR3 is TGTGCCAGCAGCGTAGAGTGGGAGAACACTGAAGCTTTCTTT. Its translation is CASSVEWENTEAFF.

This clone was counted a single time. The chain uses TRBV11-2 and TRBJ2-3, with a weak D call TRBD2 (5 bases). The CDR3 consists of 12 residues. Germline CDR1 reads SGHAT; CDR2 reads FQNNGV. With 3 bases removed from V and 5 bases from J, the gap between germline ends came to 6 bases. CDR3 protein: CASSFRGDTQYF. CDR3 nucleotides: TGTGCCAGCAGCTTTCGGGGAGATACGCAGTATTTT.

The gene calls are TRBV9 and TRBJ2-3, with D hard to call. Looked up from germline, CDR1 is SGDLS and CDR2 is YYNGEE. The CDR3 consists of 15 residues. V lost 0 bases and J lost 5, with 13 bases in between. This CDR3 reads CASSVGGKWVDTQYF. CDR3 in DNA: TGTGCCAGCAGCGTAGGTGGGAAGTGGGTAGATACGCAGTATTTT. Variable domain in full (rest from reference TRBV9 and TRBJ2-3): DSGVTQTPKHLITATGQRVTLRCSPRSGDLSVYWYQQSLDQGLQFLIQYYNGEERAKGNILERFSAQQFPDLHSELNLSSLELGDSALYFCASSVGGKWVDTQYFGPGTRLTVL.

This chain connects TRBV2 to TRBJ2-7; TRBD2 is a possible D gene (5 bases). CDR1 is SNHLY, CDR2 FYNNEI, per germline. Trimming took 3 bases from V and 4 from J, leaving 13 bases between them. The CDR3 sequence is 14 residues long. CDR3 in DNA: TGTGCCAGCAGTGAGATAGGGAGATCTTACGAGCAGTACTTC. This gives the protein CASSEIGRSYEQYF.

This clone came up once. This chain uses TRBV28 with TRBJ2-1, with D unresolved. Germline V CDR1 and CDR2: MDHEN, SYDVKM. CDR3 length: 15 residues. Trimming shortened V by 6 bases and J by 4 bases, and 16 bases separated the two germline ends. CDR3 sequence (DNA): TGTGCCAGCAGCCTTGGTAAAGAGTTTTACAATGAGCAGTTCTTC. It encodes CASSLGKEFYNEQFF.

J is TRBJ2-5 and V is TRBV14; D might be TRBD1 or TRBD2, each matching 5 bases. CDR1 is SGHDN, CDR2 FVKESK, per germline. The CDR3 length is 14 residues. Trimming took 4 bases from V and 4 from J, leaving 13 bases between them. The CDR3, as DNA: TGTGCCAGCAGCCGACCGGGACGGCGAGAGACCCAGTACTTC. Residues: CASSRPGRRETQYF.

The V call is TRBV29-1, the J call TRBJ2-1; D possibly corresponds to TRBD2 (5 bases). Germline CDR1 reads SQVTM; CDR2 reads ANQGSEA. The V end lost 7 bases, the J end lost 2 bases, and 12 bases lay between the germline ends. There are 13 residues in the CDR3. The CDR3 nucleotides read TGCAGCGGGCGGCCGGGGACCTACAATGAGCAGTTCTTC. Translating it yields CSGRPGTYNEQFF.

This clone occurred once. Written as DNA, the CDR3 is TGTGCCACCCCCCGAGATTTACCACGGGCTAGCGGAAGACTCCGGAATACCTACGAGCAGTACTTC. It specifies CATPRDLPRASGRLRNTYEQYF. The chain employs TRBV15 and TRBJ2-7, with TRBD2 identical over 7 bases. The CDR3 is 22 residues long. Germline V gene lookup returns CDR1 LNHNV and CDR2 YYDKDF (reference sequence). After removal of 8 bases from V and 2 bases from J, the junction contained 33 bases not matched to a gene.

This clone was observed a few times. The rearrangement uses TRBV2 and TRBJ1-2; D is ambiguous. CDR3 length equals 11 residues. Looked up from germline, CDR1 is SNHLY and CDR2 is FYNNEI. Deletions cut 6 bases from V and 5 bases from J, with 7 bases between. The chain's CDR3 is CASRSPYGYTF. The CDR3, as DNA: TGTGCCAGCAGGAGCCCGTATGGCTACACCTTC.

This chain joins TRBV7-9 and TRBJ2-2; D could derive from TRBD1 or TRBD2 (5 bases each). This CDR3 comprises 15 residues. The germline gives CDR1 SEHNR, CDR2 FQNEAQ (reference sequence). V lost 3 bases to trimming and J lost 4 bases, with 12 bases between them. The CDR3 sequence is CASSFRGDLTGELFF. The CDR3 region has the DNA TGTGCCAGCAGCTTCAGAGGGGACCTCACCGGGGAGCTGTTTTTT.

The chain combines TRBV21-1 with TRBJ1-1; TRBD1 is taken as the D call from the table, unchecked against the DNA. TRBV21-1 is an annotated pseudogene. This CDR3 contains 13 residues. The CDR3 DNA follows: TGTGCCAGCAGCAAATCCAGGGGCACTGAAGCTTTCTTT. Translated: CASSKSRGTEAFF.

This clone was recorded once. This chain joins TRBV14 and TRBJ2-1; D possibly corresponds to TRBD2 (6 bases). This CDR3 spans 16 amino acids. The V and J ends lost 1 base and 2 bases respectively, with 12 bases between them. Germline CDR1 is SGHDN and CDR2 is FVKESK. The CDR3 nucleotides read TGTGCCAGCAGCCAAGTATTCGGGAGCGCCTACAATGAGCAGTTCTTC. Its translation: CASSQVFGSAYNEQFF.

V gene TRBV9 combines with J gene TRBJ2-7, with 10 nucleotides matching TRBD2. J gave up 2 bases and V 3 bases, and 11 bases lay outside the gene matches. Germline assignment: CDR1 SGDLS and CDR2 YYNGEE. CDR3 size: 17 residues. CDR3 nucleotide sequence: TGTGCCAGCAGCGCTACCCGTAGCGGGAGGCTCCCCTACGAGCAGTACTTC. Residues: CASSATRSGRLPYEQYF.